This passage covers 10 T cell receptor beta chains from one sample sequenced in a study of tumor and adjacent non-tumor tissue in lung cancer listed by TCRdb under 2018. To prepare the library, multiplex PCR was applied. The run used an Illumina HiSeq 2500. TCRbeta libraries were built by three rounds of nested PCR using primers (Table S4), following protocols modified from ARM-PCR. TCRdb ran its own pipeline on the public reads, namely fastp trimming at Q25 and MiXCR clone calling, and kept in-frame beta chains. Here each entry gathers all rows of one CDR3 protein and keeps the most common genes and DNA. For this sample there are tens of thousands of distinct CDR3 sequences; about 61% appear just once. The top ten clones comprise less than 40% of the sample. RNA was isolated from bulk, unsorted tissue, and RNA quality was assessed with a NanoDrop ND-1000 and an Agilent 2100. For the normal lung samples, distant non-tumor tissue was collected more than 3 cm away from the tumor edge.

The sample consisted of distant non-tumor lung tissue. The source of these receptors is a man between 65 and 80 years old with non-small cell lung cancer.

The chain carries TRBV29-1 and TRBJ2-5; D uncertain. This CDR3 has 13 residues. Germline CDR1 and CDR2: SQVTM and ANQGSEA. CDR3 region: CSVADMYQETQYF. The CDR3 DNA reads TGCAGTGTAGCTGACATGTATCAAGAGACCCAGTACTTC.

In regard to this clonotype: A much larger clone sits a single nucleotide away, making a read error possible. The J gene is TRBJ2-7, the V gene TRBV5-4; D perhaps matches TRBD1 (6 bases). The CDR3 totals 14 residues. Germline lookup yields CDR1 SGHNT and CDR2 YYREEE (reference sequence). CDR3 bases: TGTGCCAGCAGCTTTTGGGACAAAGCCTACAAGCAGTACTTC. This sequence encodes CASSFWDKAYKQYF.

Points on this clonotype: A much bigger clone sits one base away, suggesting this may be a read error. The rearrangement uses TRBV14 and TRBJ2-7; D not certain. Germline V lookup: CDR1 SGHDN, CDR2 FVKESK. The CDR3 is made up of 12 amino acids. CDR3 protein: CASRQAPGYQHF. The CDR3 DNA reads as TGTGCCAGCAGGCAGGCACCGGGTTACCAGCACTTC.

Note on this clonotype: One end of the junction fails to match germline, which may point to a read error. This chain links TRBV12-3 or TRBV12-4 with TRBJ2-7; TRBD1 matches at 9 bases. The CDR3 is made up of 15 amino acids. DNA of the CDR3: TGTGCCAGCAGGTATACAGGGGGCCACTCCTACGAGCGGTACTTC. It specifies CASRYTGGHSYERYF.

At least ten counts were recorded for this clonotype. The chain uses TRBV5-5 and TRBJ2-2; D is unresolved. The CDR3 is 13 residues long. The V end was cut by 2 bases, the J end by 5 bases, with 7 bases between. Germline loops: CDR1 SGHKS, CDR2 YYEKEE (reference sequence). CDR3 sequence (DNA): TGTGCCAGCAGCTTTGTGGGGACCGGGGAGCTGTTTTTT. It yields the protein CASSFVGTGELFF.

The J gene is TRBJ2-1, the V gene TRBV20-1; 9 bases match TRBD1. Trimming cost V 3 bases and J 9 bases; bases outside gene matches: 6. This CDR3 has 13 residues. CDR1 and CDR2 from the germline V gene are DFQATT and SNEGSKA (reference sequence). CDR3 coding DNA: TGCAGTGCTAGGGCCGGGACAGGGATTGAGCAGTTCTTC. Translating it yields CSARAGTGIEQFF.

Note on this clonotype: A junction end diverges from the germline sequence, so it may reflect a read error. The gene calls are TRBV11-2 and TRBJ1-2, with D unresolved. CDR3 length equals 13 residues. The V gene's germline CDR1 is SGHAT and CDR2 FQNNGV. CDR3 protein: CASSQYVDQRPYF. In nucleotides, the CDR3 is TGTGCCAGCAGCCAATACGTGGACCAGCGCCCCTACTTC.

The chain couples TRBV6-1 to TRBJ2-2; D is uncertain. This CDR3 region has 15 residues. The V gene's germline CDR1 is MNHNS and CDR2 SASEGT. V lost 6 bases and J lost 10, with 21 bases in between. The CDR3 coding sequence is TGTGCCAGCAGGCCCATGGGGTTGGGCCCCGAGGAGCTGTTTTTT. It encodes CASRPMGLGPEELFF.

The sample holds many counts of this clonotype. The rearrangement uses TRBV4-1 and TRBJ1-2, with D unresolved. V lost 5 bases, J lost 5 bases, and 12 bases lay in between. This CDR3 region has 13 residues. Germline CDR1 reads MGHRA; CDR2 reads YSYEKL. CDR3 residues: CASSVGSRYGYTF. Written as DNA, the CDR3 is TGCGCCAGCAGCGTCGGGAGTCGATATGGCTACACCTTC.

Worth noting for this clonotype: A read error may explain this, as a much larger clone is one base away. The genes are TRBV6-1 and TRBJ1-5; D gene uncertain. The V gene lost 7 bases and the J gene lost 2 bases, with 15 bases spanning the gap. The CDR3 totals 15 residues. Per the germline V gene, CDR1 is MNHNS and CDR2 is SASEGT. The DNA of the CDR3 is TGTGCCAGCAACCAGGTTGGGCAGCGCAATCAGCCCCAGCATTTT. Its translation is CASNQVGQRNQPQHF.